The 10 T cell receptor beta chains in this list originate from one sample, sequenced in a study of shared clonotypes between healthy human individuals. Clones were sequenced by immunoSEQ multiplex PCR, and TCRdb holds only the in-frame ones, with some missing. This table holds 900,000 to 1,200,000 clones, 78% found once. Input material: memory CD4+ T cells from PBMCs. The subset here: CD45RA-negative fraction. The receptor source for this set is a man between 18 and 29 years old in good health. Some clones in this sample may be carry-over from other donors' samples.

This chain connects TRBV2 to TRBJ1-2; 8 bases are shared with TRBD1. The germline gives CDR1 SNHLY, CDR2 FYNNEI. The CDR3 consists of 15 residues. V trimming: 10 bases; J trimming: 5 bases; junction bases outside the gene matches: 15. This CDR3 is CATTGQGLVMYGYTF. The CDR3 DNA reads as TGTGCCACCACAGGACAGGGTTTGGTTATGTATGGCTACACCTTC.

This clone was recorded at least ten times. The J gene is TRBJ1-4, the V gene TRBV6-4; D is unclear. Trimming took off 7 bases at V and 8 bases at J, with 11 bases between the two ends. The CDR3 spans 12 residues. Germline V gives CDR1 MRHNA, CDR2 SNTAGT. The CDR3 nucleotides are TGTGCCAGCAAACGTTTGGGAGAAAAACTGTTTTTT. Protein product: CASKRLGEKLFF.

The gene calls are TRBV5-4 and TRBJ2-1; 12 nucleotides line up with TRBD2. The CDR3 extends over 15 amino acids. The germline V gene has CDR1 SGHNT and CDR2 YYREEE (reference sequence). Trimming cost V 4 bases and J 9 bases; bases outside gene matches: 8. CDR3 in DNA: TGTGCCAGCAGCCCGAGTGGGACTAGCGGGCGTGAGCAGTTCTTC. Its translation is CASSPSGTSGREQFF.

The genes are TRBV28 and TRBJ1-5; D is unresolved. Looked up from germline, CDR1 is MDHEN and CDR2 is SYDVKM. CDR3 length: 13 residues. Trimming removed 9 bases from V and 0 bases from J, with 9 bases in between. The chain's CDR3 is CASGGYSNQPQHF. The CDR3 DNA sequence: TGTGCCAGTGGAGGGTATAGCAATCAGCCCCAGCATTTT.

CDR3 nucleotides: TGTGCCAGCAGCTTGGGGCTGATCGCGAACACCGGGGAGCTGTTTTTT. Translation: CASSLGLIANTGELFF. V is TRBV7-7 and J is TRBJ2-2, with D possibly matching TRBD1 (5 bases). Germline CDR1 SSHAT, CDR2 FNYEAQ (reference sequence). The CDR3 contains 16 residues. Deletions cut 3 bases from V and 0 bases from J, with 11 bases between. Filled out from reference TRBV7-7 and TRBJ2-2, the complete variable domain reads GAGVSQSPRYKVTKRGQDVTLRCDPISSHATLYWYQQALGQGPEFLTYFNYEAQPDKSGLPSDRFSAERPEGSISTLTIQRTEQRDSAMYRCASSLGLIANTGELFFGEGSRLTVL.

The CDR3 loop reads CASSQDQGQDNSGNTIYF. The CDR3 DNA reads TGTGCCAGCAGCCAAGATCAGGGACAGGACAACTCTGGAAACACCATATATTTT. The V and J genes are TRBV4-2 and TRBJ1-3; TRBD1 matches at 8 bases. CDR1 LGHNA and CDR2 YNFKEQ come from the germline V gene. This CDR3 contains 18 residues. Germline trimming cut 0 bases from V and 0 bases from J; bases unmatched to any gene: 7.

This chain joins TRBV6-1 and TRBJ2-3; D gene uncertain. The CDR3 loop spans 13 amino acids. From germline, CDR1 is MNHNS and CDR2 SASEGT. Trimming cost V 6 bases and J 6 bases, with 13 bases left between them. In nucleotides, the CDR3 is TGTGCCAGCAGACTCGTTGGGAAGGATACGCAGTATTTT. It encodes CASRLVGKDTQYF.

The CDR3 reads CASSPAATGDYGYTF. The CDR3, as DNA: TGTGCCAGCTCACCGGCTGCAACAGGAGACTATGGCTACACCTTC. The chain has TRBV18 and TRBJ1-2, with a possible D match to TRBD1 (5 bases). V was shortened by 3 bases and J by 3 bases, with 14 bases between the two germline ends. The CDR3 sequence is 15 residues long. CDR1 is KGHSH and CDR2 is LQKENI in the germline V gene.

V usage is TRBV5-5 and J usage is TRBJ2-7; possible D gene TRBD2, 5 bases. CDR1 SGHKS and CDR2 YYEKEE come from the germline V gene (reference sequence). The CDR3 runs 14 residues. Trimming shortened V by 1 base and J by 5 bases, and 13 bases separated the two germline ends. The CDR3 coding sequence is TGTGCCAGCAGCTTGATAGGGAGTGTAAACGAGCAGTACTTC. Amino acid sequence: CASSLIGSVNEQYF.

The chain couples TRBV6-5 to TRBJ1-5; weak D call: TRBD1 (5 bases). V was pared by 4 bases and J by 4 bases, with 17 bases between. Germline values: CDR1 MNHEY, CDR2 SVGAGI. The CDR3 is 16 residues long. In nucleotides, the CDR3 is TGTGCCAGCAGTTCGAAATTTGGGACGATAAATCAGCCCCAGCATTTT. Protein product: CASSSKFGTINQPQHF.